This TCR beta chain was identified during a study of T cell responses to AZD1222 COVID-19 vaccine. Points from the study as a whole: Across spike, vaccine-associated CD4 TCRs were found, dominant at 160-218 and 743-854.

Trimming cost V 0 bases and J 4 bases, with 12 bases left between them. The CDR3 totals 15 residues. In germline, CDR1 is MNHEY, CDR2 SVGAGI. A note on this clone: Its antigen is not identified.

Data came from immunoSEQ multiplex PCR; TCRdb stores just in-frame clones and leaves some out. The table shows approximately 300,000 clones, with approximately 94% occurring only once. The sample in question was peripheral blood, obtained 28 days after the second AZD1222 dose. The chain combines TRBV6-5 with TRBJ1-2; maybe TRBD1 (5 bases). The sequence was obtained from an adult who received the AZD1222 COVID-19 vaccine. The CDR3 protein is CASSYSESGAYGYTF. For the CDR3, the DNA is TGTGCCAGCAGTTACTCCGAGAGCGGGGCCTATGGCTACACCTTC.